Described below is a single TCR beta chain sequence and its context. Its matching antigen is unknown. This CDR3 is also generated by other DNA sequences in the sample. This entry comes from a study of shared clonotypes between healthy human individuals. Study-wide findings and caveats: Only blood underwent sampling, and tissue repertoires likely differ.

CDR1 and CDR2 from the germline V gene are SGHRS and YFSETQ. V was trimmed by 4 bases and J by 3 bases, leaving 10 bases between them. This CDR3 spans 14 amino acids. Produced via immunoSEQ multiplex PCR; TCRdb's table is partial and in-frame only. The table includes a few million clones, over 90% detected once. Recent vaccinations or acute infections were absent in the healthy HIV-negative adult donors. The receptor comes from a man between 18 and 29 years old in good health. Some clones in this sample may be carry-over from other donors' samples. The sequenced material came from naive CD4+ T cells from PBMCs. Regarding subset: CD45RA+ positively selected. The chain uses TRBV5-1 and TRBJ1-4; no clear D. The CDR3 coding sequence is TGCGCCAGCAGCCCGGGTGGGTCTAATGAAAAACTGTTTTTT. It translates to CASSPGGSNEKLFF.